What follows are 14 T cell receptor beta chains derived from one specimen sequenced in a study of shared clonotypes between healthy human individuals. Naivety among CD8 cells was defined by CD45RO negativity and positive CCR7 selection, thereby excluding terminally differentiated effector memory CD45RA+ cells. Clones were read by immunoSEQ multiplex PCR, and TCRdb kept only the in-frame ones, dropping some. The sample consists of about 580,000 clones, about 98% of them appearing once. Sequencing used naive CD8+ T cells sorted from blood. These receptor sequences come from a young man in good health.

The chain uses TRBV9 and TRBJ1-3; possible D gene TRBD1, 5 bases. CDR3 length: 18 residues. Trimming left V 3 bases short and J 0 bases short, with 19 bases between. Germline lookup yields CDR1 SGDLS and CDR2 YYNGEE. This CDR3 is CASSDGQGLTNSGNTIYF. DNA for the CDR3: TGTGCCAGCAGCGATGGCCAGGGACTGACTAACTCTGGAAACACCATATATTTT. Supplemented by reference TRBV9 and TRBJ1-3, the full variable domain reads DSGVTQTPKHLITATGQRVTLRCSPRSGDLSVYWYQQSLDQGLQFLIQYYNGEERAKGNILERFSAQQFPDLHSELNLSSLELGDSALYFCASSDGQGLTNSGNTIYFGEGSWLTVV.

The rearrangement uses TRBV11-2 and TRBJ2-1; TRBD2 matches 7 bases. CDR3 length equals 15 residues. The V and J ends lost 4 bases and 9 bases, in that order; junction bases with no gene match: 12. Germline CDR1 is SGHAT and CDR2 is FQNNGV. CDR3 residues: CASSSEAGLDTEQFF. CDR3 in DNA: TGTGCCAGCAGCTCCGAGGCTGGACTAGATACTGAGCAGTTCTTC.

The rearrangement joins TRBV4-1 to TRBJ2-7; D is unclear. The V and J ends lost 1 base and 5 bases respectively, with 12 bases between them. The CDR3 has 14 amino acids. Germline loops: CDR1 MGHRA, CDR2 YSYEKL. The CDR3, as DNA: TGCGCCAGCAGCCAAGTGGGTAGGGTCCACGAGCAGTACTTC. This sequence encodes CASSQVGRVHEQYF.

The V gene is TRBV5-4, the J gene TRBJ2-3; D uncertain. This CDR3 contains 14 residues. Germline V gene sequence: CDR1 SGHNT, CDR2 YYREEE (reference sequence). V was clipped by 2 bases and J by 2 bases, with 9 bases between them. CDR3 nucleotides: TGTGCCAGCAGCTTTGGTGGGATCACAGATACGCAGTATTTT. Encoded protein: CASSFGGITDTQYF.

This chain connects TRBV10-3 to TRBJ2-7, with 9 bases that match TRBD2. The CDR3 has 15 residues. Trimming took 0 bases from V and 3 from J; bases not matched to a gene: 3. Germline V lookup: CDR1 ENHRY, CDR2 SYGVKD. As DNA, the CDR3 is TGTGCCATCAGTGAGTCGGTAGCGGGAGACTACGAGCAGTACTTC. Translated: CAISESVAGDYEQYF.

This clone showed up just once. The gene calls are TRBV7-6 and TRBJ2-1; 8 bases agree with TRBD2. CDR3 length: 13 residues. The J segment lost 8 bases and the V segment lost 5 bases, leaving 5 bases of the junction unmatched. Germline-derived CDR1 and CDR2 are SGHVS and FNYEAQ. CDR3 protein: CASSGTRPDEQFF. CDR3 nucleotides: TGTGCCAGCAGCGGGACTAGACCCGATGAGCAGTTCTTC.

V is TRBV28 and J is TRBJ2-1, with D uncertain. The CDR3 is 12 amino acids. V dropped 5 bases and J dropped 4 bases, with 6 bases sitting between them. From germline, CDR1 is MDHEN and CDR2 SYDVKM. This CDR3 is CASSASYNEQFF. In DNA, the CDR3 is TGTGCCAGCAGTGCCAGTTACAATGAGCAGTTCTTC.

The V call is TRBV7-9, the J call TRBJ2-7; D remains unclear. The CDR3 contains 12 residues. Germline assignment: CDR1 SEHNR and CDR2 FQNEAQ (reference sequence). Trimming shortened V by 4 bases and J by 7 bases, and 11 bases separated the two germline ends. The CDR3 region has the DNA TGTGCCAGCAGCTCGACTCCTCGAGAGCAGTACTTC. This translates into CASSSTPREQYF.

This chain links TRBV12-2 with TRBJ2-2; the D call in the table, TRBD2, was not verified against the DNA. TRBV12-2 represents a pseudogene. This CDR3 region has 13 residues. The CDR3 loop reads CASRIKRFGELFF. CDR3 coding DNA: TGTGCAAGTCGCATCAAGAGGTTCGGGGAGCTGTTTTTT.

The CDR3 is CASSGWTSGRLNEQFF. CDR3 sequence (DNA): TGTGCCAGCAGCGGATGGACTAGCGGGAGACTGAATGAGCAGTTCTTC. V usage is TRBV11-2 and J usage is TRBJ2-1; 13 bases fit TRBD2. The CDR3 spans 16 residues. The germline gives CDR1 SGHAT, CDR2 FQNNGV. V gave up 5 bases and J gave up 7 bases; unmatched junction bases: 8.

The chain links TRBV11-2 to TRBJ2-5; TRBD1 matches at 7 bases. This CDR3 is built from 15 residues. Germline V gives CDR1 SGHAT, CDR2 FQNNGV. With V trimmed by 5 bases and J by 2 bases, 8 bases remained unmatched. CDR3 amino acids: CASSQTGLLQETQYF. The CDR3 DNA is TGTGCCAGCAGCCAGACAGGGCTACTTCAAGAGACCCAGTACTTC.

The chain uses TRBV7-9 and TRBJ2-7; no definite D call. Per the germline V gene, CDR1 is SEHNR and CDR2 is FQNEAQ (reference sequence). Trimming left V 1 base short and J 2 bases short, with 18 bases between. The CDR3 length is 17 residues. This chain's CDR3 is CASSLGAVMQSAYEQYF. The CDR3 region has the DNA TGTGCCAGCAGCTTAGGGGCTGTTATGCAAAGTGCCTACGAGCAGTACTTC.

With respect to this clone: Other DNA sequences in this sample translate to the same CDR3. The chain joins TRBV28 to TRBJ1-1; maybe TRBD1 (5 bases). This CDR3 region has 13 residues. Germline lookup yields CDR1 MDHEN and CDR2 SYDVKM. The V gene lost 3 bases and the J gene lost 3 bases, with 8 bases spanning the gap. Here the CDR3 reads CASSFGGDTEAFF. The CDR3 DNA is TGTGCCAGCAGTTTCGGAGGGGACACTGAAGCTTTCTTT.

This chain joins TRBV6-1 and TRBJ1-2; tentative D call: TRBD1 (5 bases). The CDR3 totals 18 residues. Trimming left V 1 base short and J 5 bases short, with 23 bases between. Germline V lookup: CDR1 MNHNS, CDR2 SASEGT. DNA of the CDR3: TGTGCCAGCAGTGAAGTGGGGAGGACAAGCTCCGCGGGTTATGGCTACACCTTC. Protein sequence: CASSEVGRTSSAGYGYTF.